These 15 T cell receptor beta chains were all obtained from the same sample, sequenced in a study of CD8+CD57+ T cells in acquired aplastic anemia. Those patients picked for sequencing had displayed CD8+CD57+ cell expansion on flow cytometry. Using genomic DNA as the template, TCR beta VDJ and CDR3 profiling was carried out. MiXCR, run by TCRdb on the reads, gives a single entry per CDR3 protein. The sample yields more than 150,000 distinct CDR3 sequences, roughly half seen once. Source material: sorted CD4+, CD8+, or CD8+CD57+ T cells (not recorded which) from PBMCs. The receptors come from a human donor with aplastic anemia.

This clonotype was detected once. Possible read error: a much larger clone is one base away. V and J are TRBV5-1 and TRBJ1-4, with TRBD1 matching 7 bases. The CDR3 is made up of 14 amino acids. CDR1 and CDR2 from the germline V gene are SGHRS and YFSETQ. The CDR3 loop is CASSSRDSNEKPFF. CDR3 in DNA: TGCGCCAGCAGCAGCCGGGACAGCAATGAAAAACCGTTTTTT.

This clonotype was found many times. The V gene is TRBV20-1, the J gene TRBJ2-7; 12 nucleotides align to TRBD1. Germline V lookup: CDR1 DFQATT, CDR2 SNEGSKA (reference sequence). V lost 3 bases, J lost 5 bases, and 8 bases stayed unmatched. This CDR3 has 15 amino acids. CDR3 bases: TGCAGTGCTAGCAGACCGGGACAGGGGGCCCACGAGCAGTACTTC. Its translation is CSASRPGQGAHEQYF.

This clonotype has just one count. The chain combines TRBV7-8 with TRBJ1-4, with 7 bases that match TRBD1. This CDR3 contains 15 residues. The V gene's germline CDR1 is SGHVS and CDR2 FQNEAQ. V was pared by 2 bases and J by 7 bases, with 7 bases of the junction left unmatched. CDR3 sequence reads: CASSLIDREGEKLFF. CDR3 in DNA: TGTGCCAGCAGCTTAATCGACAGGGAGGGTGAAAAACTGTTTTTT.

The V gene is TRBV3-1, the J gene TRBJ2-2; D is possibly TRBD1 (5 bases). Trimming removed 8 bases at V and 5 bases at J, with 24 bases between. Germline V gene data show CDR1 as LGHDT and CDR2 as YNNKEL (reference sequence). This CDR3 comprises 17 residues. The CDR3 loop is CASGLDPAPPGTGELFF. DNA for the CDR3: TGTGCCAGCGGCCTGGATCCGGCCCCCCCAGGGACCGGGGAGCTGTTTTTT.

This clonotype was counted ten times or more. CDR3 coding DNA: TGTGCCAGCAGTCCTAGCGGGGTTCCCTACAATGAGCAGTTCTTC. Amino acids: CASSPSGVPYNEQFF. This sequence joins TRBV6-1 and TRBJ2-1; TRBD2 aligns across 9 bases. With V trimmed by 5 bases and J by 2 bases, 4 bases remained unmatched. This CDR3 region has 15 residues. Looked up from germline, CDR1 is MNHNS and CDR2 is SASEGT.

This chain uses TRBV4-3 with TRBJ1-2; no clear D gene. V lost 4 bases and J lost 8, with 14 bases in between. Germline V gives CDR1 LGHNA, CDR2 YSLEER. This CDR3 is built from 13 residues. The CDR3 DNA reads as TGCGCCAGCAGCCCCCACACCGGAGGCGGCTACACCTTC. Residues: CASSPHTGGGYTF.

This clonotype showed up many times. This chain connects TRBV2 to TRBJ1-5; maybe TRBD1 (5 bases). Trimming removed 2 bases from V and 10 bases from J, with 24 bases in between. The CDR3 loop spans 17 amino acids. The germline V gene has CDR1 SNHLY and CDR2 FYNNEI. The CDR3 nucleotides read TGTGCCAGCAGTGAATACTCGTCTAACAGGCGAACGGGACCCCAGCATTTT. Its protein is CASSEYSSNRRTGPQHF. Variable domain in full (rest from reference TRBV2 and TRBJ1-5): EPEVTQTPSHQVTQMGQEVILRCVPISNHLYFYWYRQILGQKVEFLVSFYNNEISEKSEIFDDQFSVERPDGSNFTLKIRSTKLEDSAMYFCASSEYSSNRRTGPQHFGDGTRLSIL.

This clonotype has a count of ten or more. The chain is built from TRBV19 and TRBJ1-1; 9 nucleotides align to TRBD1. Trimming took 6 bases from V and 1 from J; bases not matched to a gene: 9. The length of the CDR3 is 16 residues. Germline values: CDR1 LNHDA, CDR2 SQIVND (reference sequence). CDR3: CASRRGPGQGNTEAFF. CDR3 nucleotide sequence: TGTGCCAGTAGGCGAGGACCGGGACAGGGGAACACTGAAGCTTTCTTT.

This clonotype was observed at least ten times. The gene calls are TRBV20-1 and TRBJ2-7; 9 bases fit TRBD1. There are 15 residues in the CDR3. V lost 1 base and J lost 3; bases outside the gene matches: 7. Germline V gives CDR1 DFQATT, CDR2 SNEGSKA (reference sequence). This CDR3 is CSARGDRESYYEQYF. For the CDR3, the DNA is TGCAGTGCTAGAGGGGACAGGGAGAGCTACTACGAGCAGTACTTC.

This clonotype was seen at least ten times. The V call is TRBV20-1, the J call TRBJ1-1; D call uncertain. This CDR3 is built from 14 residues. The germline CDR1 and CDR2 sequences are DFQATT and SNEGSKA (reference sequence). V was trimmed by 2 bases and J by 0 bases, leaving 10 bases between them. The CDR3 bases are TGCAGTGCTAGACGGCCCGGAATGAACACTGAAGCTTTCTTT. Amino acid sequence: CSARRPGMNTEAFF.

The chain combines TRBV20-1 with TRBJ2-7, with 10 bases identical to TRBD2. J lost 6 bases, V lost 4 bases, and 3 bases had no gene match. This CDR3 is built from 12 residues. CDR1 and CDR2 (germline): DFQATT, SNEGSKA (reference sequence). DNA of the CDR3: TGCAGTGCTACAAGGACTAGCGGCGAGCAGTACTTC. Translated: CSATRTSGEQYF.

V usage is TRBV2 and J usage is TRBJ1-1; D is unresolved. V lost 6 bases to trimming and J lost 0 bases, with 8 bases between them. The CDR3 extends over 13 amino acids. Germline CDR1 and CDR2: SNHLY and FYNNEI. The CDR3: CASSAVVNTEAFF. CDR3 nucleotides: TGTGCCAGCAGCGCGGTAGTGAACACTGAAGCTTTCTTT. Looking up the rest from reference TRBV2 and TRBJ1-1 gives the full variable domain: EPEVTQTPSHQVTQMGQEVILRCVPISNHLYFYWYRQILGQKVEFLVSFYNNEISEKSEIFDDQFSVERPDGSNFTLKIRSTKLEDSAMYFCASSAVVNTEAFFGQGTRLTVV.

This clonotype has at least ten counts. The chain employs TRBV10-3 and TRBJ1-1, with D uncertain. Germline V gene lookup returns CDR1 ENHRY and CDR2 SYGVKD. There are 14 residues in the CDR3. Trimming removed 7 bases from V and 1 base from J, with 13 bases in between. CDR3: CAITNLEENTEAFF. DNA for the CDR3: TGTGCCATCACCAACCTGGAGGAGAACACTGAAGCTTTCTTT.

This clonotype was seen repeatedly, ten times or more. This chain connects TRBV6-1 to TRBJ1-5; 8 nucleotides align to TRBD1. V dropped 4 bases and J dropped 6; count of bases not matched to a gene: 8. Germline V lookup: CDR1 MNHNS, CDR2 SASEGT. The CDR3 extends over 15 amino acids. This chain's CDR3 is CASSVEQGGGQPQHF. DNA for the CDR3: TGTGCCAGCAGTGTGGAACAGGGGGGCGGTCAGCCCCAGCATTTT.

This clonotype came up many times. The CDR3 nucleotides read TGTGCCAGCAGTTTAAGGTCTAGTGGGACCGGGGAGCTGTTTTTT. This translates into CASSLRSSGTGELFF. This chain uses TRBV12-3 or TRBV12-4 with TRBJ2-2; no clear D. The CDR3 has 15 residues. Deletions cut 2 bases from V and 5 bases from J, with 12 bases between.